The 14 T cell receptor beta chains below all came from one sample that was sequenced in a study of CD8 T cells in ankylosing spondylitis. One entry per CDR3 protein results from TCRdb running MiXCR on the 5' RACE reads. Among 220,000 or so distinct CDR3 sequences listed, about 10% were seen once. Sample: blood, either unsorted or a sorted T cell fraction (not recorded which). These receptors were taken from a male donor with ankylosing spondylitis or in good health (not recorded which).

This clonotype was seen repeatedly, ten times or more. This sequence joins TRBV3-1 and TRBJ1-1; unclear D gene. V was shortened by 4 bases and J by 4 bases, with 13 bases between the two germline ends. Per germline, CDR1 LGHDT and CDR2 YNNKEL (reference sequence). The CDR3 has 14 amino acids. CDR3 DNA sequence: TGTGCCAGCAGCCCCCACACGGGAGCCACTGAAGCTTTCTTT. Residues: CASSPHTGATEAFF.

This clonotype has a handful of counts. The chain uses TRBV5-1 and TRBJ2-1; 9 nucleotides match TRBD2. J gave up 3 bases and V 0 bases, and 10 bases lay outside the gene matches. CDR3 length: 18 residues. Germline V gene sequence: CDR1 SGHRS, CDR2 YFSETQ. The CDR3: CASSLAGAAGGYYNEQFF. As DNA, the CDR3 is TGCGCCAGCAGCTTGGCCGGAGCGGCGGGGGGGTACTACAATGAGCAGTTCTTC.

This clonotype was found many times. This rearrangement joins TRBV6-1 to TRBJ2-2; 7 bases agree with TRBD1. The length of the CDR3 is 14 residues. The germline V gene encodes CDR1 MNHNS and CDR2 SASEGT. V dropped 8 bases and J dropped 4; count of bases not matched to a gene: 7. The chain's CDR3 is CASALRDSTGELFF. The CDR3 nucleotides are TGTGCCAGCGCCCTTAGGGACAGCACCGGGGAGCTGTTTTTT.

V and J are TRBV20-1 and TRBJ1-4; D not resolved. Trimming took 3 bases from V and 8 from J, leaving 4 bases between them. The CDR3 consists of 10 residues. In germline, CDR1 is DFQATT, CDR2 SNEGSKA (reference sequence). The CDR3 nucleotides are TGCAGTGCTAGCGAAGAAAAACTGTTTTTT. Amino acids: CSASEEKLFF.

The chain joins TRBV20-1 to TRBJ2-5; TRBD1 matches at 7 bases. CDR1 is DFQATT, CDR2 SNEGSKA, per germline (reference sequence). The CDR3 spans 13 residues. The junction had 3 bases not matched to a gene; V was cut back by 4 bases and J by 1 base. The DNA for the CDR3 is TGCAGTGCTAACCCAGGGGGCCAAGAGACCCAGTACTTC. It encodes CSANPGGQETQYF.

This clonotype was seen repeatedly, ten times or more. The chain links TRBV7-8 to TRBJ2-1; TRBD1 might be the D (6 bases). This CDR3 comprises 17 residues. Per the germline V gene, CDR1 is SGHVS and CDR2 is FQNEAQ. Trimming removed 1 base from V and 0 bases from J, with 13 bases in between. In DNA form, the CDR3 reads TGTGCCAGCAGCTTAGTAGGGGGTAAAAGCTCCTACAATGAGCAGTTCTTC. This translates into CASSLVGGKSSYNEQFF. Supplemented by reference TRBV7-8 and TRBJ2-1, the full variable domain reads GAGVSQSPRYKVAKRGQDVALRCDPISGHVSLFWYQQALGQGPEFLTYFQNEAQLDKSGLPSDRFFAERPEGSVSTLKIQRTQQEDSAVYLCASSLVGGKSSYNEQFFGPGTRLTVL.

The chain employs TRBV11-1 and TRBJ2-3; 7 nucleotides align to TRBD2. J gave up 6 bases and V 5 bases, and 8 bases lay outside the gene matches. The germline gives CDR1 SGHAT, CDR2 FQDESV (reference sequence). The CDR3 extends over 14 amino acids. The DNA for the CDR3 is TGTGCCAGCAGCCTCGGACTAGTATCGGATACGCAGTATTTT. It specifies CASSLGLVSDTQYF.

This clonotype has a count of ten or more. The CDR3 reads CATSDPAGGRADTQYF. In DNA form, the CDR3 reads TGTGCCACCAGTGACCCCGCAGGGGGTCGGGCAGATACGCAGTATTTT. The chain is built from TRBV24-1 and TRBJ2-3, with 7 nucleotides matching TRBD1. CDR3 length: 16 amino acids. Germline-derived CDR1 and CDR2 are KGHDR and SFDVKD. Unmatched junction bases numbered 10, after V lost 4 bases and J lost 4 bases.

V and J are TRBV5-8 and TRBJ2-3; D gene unclear. V lost 4 bases and J 1 base, leaving 16 bases between the germline ends. The CDR3 has 16 amino acids. Germline lookup yields CDR1 SGHTS and CDR2 YDEGEE. The CDR3 here is CASSLRYGVGTDTQYF. CDR3 coding DNA: TGTGCCAGCAGCCTCCGCTACGGAGTGGGCACAGATACGCAGTATTTT.

This clonotype showed up many times. A junction end diverges from the germline sequence, so it may reflect a read error. V usage is TRBV7-7 and J usage is TRBJ2-5; a weak D match, TRBD1 (6 bases). Germline CDR1 is SSHAT and CDR2 is FNYEAQ (reference sequence). The CDR3 covers 14 residues. CDR3 coding DNA: TGTGCTAGCAGCTCCGACAGGTTACAAGAGACCCAGTACTTC. This sequence encodes CASSSDRLQETQYF.

This clonotype was picked up many times. The J gene is TRBJ2-2, the V gene TRBV7-2; unclear D gene. Germline CDR1 SGHTA, CDR2 FQGNSA. Trimming removed 0 bases from V and 4 bases from J, with 6 bases in between. The CDR3 sequence is 14 residues long. The CDR3 nucleotides are TGTGCCAGCAGCTTAGCACCGGCCACCGGGGAGCTGTTTTTT. Encoded protein: CASSLAPATGELFF.

The table lists this clonotype with many counts. V usage is TRBV9 and J usage is TRBJ2-1, with D possibly being TRBD1 (5 bases). The germline V gene encodes CDR1 SGDLS and CDR2 YYNGEE. The CDR3 contains 12 residues. Between the trimmed V and J ends, which lost 1 base and 6 bases, there was a span of 5 bases. CDR3 in amino acids: CASSVQGNEQFF. The DNA of the CDR3 is TGTGCCAGCAGCGTACAGGGCAATGAGCAGTTCTTC.

Ten or more counts support this clonotype. This chain uses TRBV5-5 with TRBJ2-3, with D tentatively TRBD1 or TRBD2 (5 bases each). Trimming took off 1 base at V and 0 bases at J, with 15 bases between the two ends. CDR3 length equals 17 residues. The V gene's germline CDR1 is SGHKS and CDR2 YYEKEE (reference sequence). The CDR3 DNA reads as TGTGCCAGCAGCTTGCGGGGCGGACCTGCTAGCACAGATACGCAGTATTTT. As protein: CASSLRGGPASTDTQYF. The variable domain in full, with the rest retrieved from reference TRBV5-5 and TRBJ2-3, is DAGVTQSPTHLIKTRGQQVTLRCSPISGHKSVSWYQQVLGQGPQFIFQYYEKEERGRGNFPDRFSARQFPNYSSELNVNALLLGDSALYLCASSLRGGPASTDTQYFGPGTRLTVL.

Turning to this clonotype: The germline gene is not matched at one end of the junction; a read error may be the cause. V gene TRBV29-1 combines with J gene TRBJ1-2; D gene uncertain. The CDR3 is made up of 12 amino acids. CDR1 is SQVTM and CDR2 is ANQGSEA in the germline V gene. In DNA form, the CDR3 reads TGCAGCGTTGATGTCTCCCGTCATGGCGACACCTTC. It specifies CSVDVSRHGDTF.